This TCR beta chain was documented in a study of early stage breast cancer tumors. Germline V gene data show CDR1 as SGHNT and CDR2 as YENEEA. The length of the CDR3 is 17 residues. Trimming took 5 bases from V and 2 from J, leaving 20 bases between them. The data were produced by immunoSEQ multiplex PCR, yet TCRdb's version contains in-frame clones alone and is incomplete. The data show roughly 56,000 clones, over 60% seen once. This clonotype originated in a person under 45 with breast cancer. The chain joins TRBV11-3 to TRBJ2-3; D is possibly TRBD2 (6 bases). The source material was blood. The CDR3 sequence: CASSLGLGGGNTDTQYF. The CDR3 DNA follows: TGTGCCAGCAGCCTGGGACTTGGAGGCGGGAACACAGATACGCAGTATTTT.